These T cell receptor beta chains were read from a single sample in a study of human T cells and chemical hapten exposure. MiXCR was run by TCRdb on the RACE reads, yielding one entry per CDR3 protein. The sample lists 62,000 or so distinct CDR3 sequences, approximately 9.9% occurring once. Sequencing used whole blood, obtained in connection with sensitization to the hapten diphenylcyclopropenone (DPC). These receptor sequences come from a woman in her 30s with alopecia areata. Some clones in this sample may be carry-over from other donors' samples. CDR3s include the opening cysteine and the closing phenylalanine or tryptophan. The order of the fields is D gene, clone size, J gene, V gene, CDR3 protein, CDR3 DNA. D genes are given only for firm matches. Some rows have no size entry. The others give once, few or many, or a class for an expanded clone.

d_gene: -
abundance: -
j_gene: TRBJ2-3
v_gene: TRBV5-1
CDR3aa: CASSPIRTDTQYF
CDR3nt: TGCGCCAGCAGCCCCATACGGACAGATACGCAGTATTTT

d_gene: TRBD1
abundance: many
j_gene: TRBJ2-3
v_gene: TRBV7-9
CDR3aa: CASSAGDSRTDTQYF
CDR3nt: TGTGCCAGCAGCGCCGGGGACAGCCGCACAGATACGCAGTATTTT

d_gene: TRBD1
abundance: many
j_gene: TRBJ2-7
v_gene: TRBV7-2
CDR3aa: CASSLVWTGPSYEQYF
CDR3nt: TGTGCCAGCAGCTTAGTTTGGACAGGCCCGTCGTACGAGCAGTACTTC

d_gene: -
abundance: many
j_gene: TRBJ1-5
v_gene: TRBV6-6
CDR3aa: CASRTGSAGSNQPQHF
CDR3nt: TGTGCCAGCAGAACCGGGTCCGCTGGGAGCAATCAGCCCCAGCATTTT

d_gene: TRBD2
abundance: few
j_gene: TRBJ2-1
v_gene: TRBV3-1
CDR3aa: CASSRLAGNEQFF
CDR3nt: TGTGCCAGCAGCCGACTAGCTGGCAATGAGCAGTTCTTC

d_gene: -
abundance: many
j_gene: TRBJ2-7
v_gene: TRBV5-1
CDR3aa: CASSLEQGYEQYF
CDR3nt: TGTGCCAGCAGTTTAGAGCAGGGCTACGAGCAGTACTTC

d_gene: -
abundance: few
j_gene: TRBJ2-1
v_gene: TRBV11-1
CDR3aa: CASSFLGGMTNEQFF
CDR3nt: TGTGCCAGCAGCTTTTTAGGGGGGATGACGAATGAGCAGTTCTTC

d_gene: -
abundance: many
j_gene: TRBJ1-2
v_gene: TRBV6-5
CDR3aa: CASSYVNPAKNYGYTF
CDR3nt: TGTGCCAGCAGTTACGTCAACCCAGCGAAAAACTATGGCTACACCTTC

d_gene: -
abundance: many
j_gene: TRBJ2-7
v_gene: TRBV27
CDR3aa: CASSLSFTGAYEQYF
CDR3nt: TGTGCCAGCAGTTTATCGTTCACAGGAGCCTACGAGCAGTACTTC

d_gene: TRBD1
abundance: -
j_gene: TRBJ1-2
v_gene: TRBV19
CDR3aa: CASSPGTVSNYGYTF
CDR3nt: TGTGCCAGTAGTCCCGGGACAGTTTCTAACTATGGCTACACCTTC

d_gene: TRBD1
abundance: many
j_gene: TRBJ1-4
v_gene: TRBV28
CDR3aa: CASSSGDSRNEKLFF
CDR3nt: TGTGCCAGCAGTTCTGGGGACAGCAGGAATGAAAAACTGTTTTTT

d_gene: TRBD1
abundance: many
j_gene: TRBJ1-1
v_gene: TRBV29-1
CDR3aa: CSVEGQGTEAFF
CDR3nt: TGCAGCGTTGAAGGACAGGGTACTGAAGCTTTCTTT

d_gene: -
abundance: few
j_gene: TRBJ2-3
v_gene: TRBV7-6
CDR3aa: CASSLGGVGTDTQYF
CDR3nt: TGTGCCAGCAGCTTGGGCGGTGTTGGCACAGATACGCAGTATTTT

d_gene: TRBD2
abundance: many
j_gene: TRBJ2-1
v_gene: TRBV4-3
CDR3aa: CASSQGTSGRINEQFF
CDR3nt: TGCGCCAGCAGCCAAGGGACTAGCGGGAGGATAAATGAGCAGTTCTTC

d_gene: -
abundance: -
j_gene: TRBJ2-3
v_gene: TRBV7-2
CDR3aa: CASSLVSGGEDTQYF
CDR3nt: TGTGCCAGCAGCTTAGTTTCTGGAGGGGAAGATACGCAGTATTTT

d_gene: -
abundance: few
j_gene: TRBJ1-4
v_gene: TRBV2
CDR3aa: CASTSGTLEKLFF
CDR3nt: TGTGCCAGCACCTCCGGGACACTGGAAAAACTGTTTTTT

d_gene: -
abundance: many
j_gene: TRBJ2-6
v_gene: TRBV5-1
CDR3aa: CASSLALGPSSNVLTF
CDR3nt: TGCGCCAGCAGCTTGGCGTTAGGGCCCTCATCCAACGTCCTGACTTTC

d_gene: -
abundance: few
j_gene: TRBJ2-3
v_gene: TRBV5-1
CDR3aa: CASSLMERTDTQYF
CDR3nt: TGCGCCAGCAGCTTGATGGAGCGCACAGATACGCAGTATTTT

d_gene: -
abundance: few
j_gene: TRBJ2-5
v_gene: TRBV18
CDR3aa: CASSPTLEETQYF
CDR3nt: TGTGCCAGCTCACCTACGCTGGAAGAGACCCAGTACTTC

d_gene: -
abundance: -
j_gene: TRBJ2-3
v_gene: TRBV10-2
CDR3aa: CASRGLSTDTQYF
CDR3nt: TGCGCCAGCAGGGGACTGAGCACAGATACGCAGTATTTT

d_gene: -
abundance: once
j_gene: TRBJ1-5
v_gene: TRBV7-2
CDR3aa: CASSFSGRTQPQHF
CDR3nt: TGTGCCAGCAGCTTTTCGGGCAGGACTCAGCCCCAGCATTTT

d_gene: TRBD1
abundance: many
j_gene: TRBJ1-1
v_gene: TRBV5-1
CDR3aa: CASSLAPGDRNTEAFF
CDR3nt: TGCGCCAGCAGCTTGGCTCCAGGGGACAGGAACACTGAAGCTTTCTTT

d_gene: TRBD1
abundance: few
j_gene: TRBJ2-5
v_gene: TRBV7-9
CDR3aa: CASSLSSLGTGARETQYF
CDR3nt: TGTGCCAGCAGCTTATCTTCCCTCGGGACAGGGGCGCGAGAGACCCAGTACTTC

d_gene: -
abundance: many
j_gene: TRBJ1-2
v_gene: TRBV20-1
CDR3aa: CSARGSNYGYTF
CDR3nt: TGCAGTGCTCGGGGTTCTAACTATGGCTACACCTTC

d_gene: -
abundance: -
j_gene: TRBJ2-2
v_gene: TRBV4-2
CDR3aa: CASSPTGGTTIGELFF
CDR3nt: TGTGCCAGCAGCCCTACCGGGGGCACCACAATCGGGGAGCTGTTTTTT

d_gene: TRBD1
abundance: many
j_gene: TRBJ2-5
v_gene: TRBV6-6
CDR3aa: CASSSPGQQETQYF
CDR3nt: TGTGCCAGCAGTTCGCCGGGACAGCAAGAGACCCAGTACTTC

d_gene: -
abundance: -
j_gene: TRBJ2-1
v_gene: TRBV29-1
CDR3aa: CSVSSDKQFF
CDR3nt: TGCAGCGTTTCTAGCGACAAGCAGTTCTTC

d_gene: -
abundance: many
j_gene: TRBJ2-7
v_gene: TRBV9
CDR3aa: CASSVGPETYEQYF
CDR3nt: TGTGCCAGCAGCGTAGGGCCAGAGACCTACGAGCAGTACTTC

d_gene: -
abundance: few
j_gene: TRBJ1-1
v_gene: TRBV5-1
CDR3aa: CASSLVGGENTEAFF
CDR3nt: TGCGCCAGCAGCTTGGTTGGGGGCGAGAACACTGAAGCTTTCTTT

d_gene: -
abundance: -
j_gene: TRBJ1-1
v_gene: TRBV12-3/TRBV12-4
CDR3aa: CASNGRANTEAFF
CDR3nt: TGTGCCAGCAACGGCAGGGCGAACACTGAAGCTTTCTTT

d_gene: -
abundance: few
j_gene: TRBJ1-1
v_gene: TRBV12-3/TRBV12-4
CDR3aa: CASTPFRIGRRVDTEAFF
CDR3nt: TGTGCCAGCACCCCCTTCCGGATCGGTAGGCGGGTTGACACTGAAGCTTTCTTT

d_gene: -
abundance: many
j_gene: TRBJ2-1
v_gene: TRBV5-1
CDR3aa: CASSPPHNEQFF
CDR3nt: TGCGCCAGCAGCCCCCCCCACAATGAGCAGTTCTTC

d_gene: -
abundance: -
j_gene: TRBJ2-7
v_gene: TRBV12-3/TRBV12-4
CDR3aa: CASSLGSIYEQYF
CDR3nt: TGTGCCAGCAGTTTAGGGTCGATCTACGAGCAGTACTTC

d_gene: -
abundance: few
j_gene: TRBJ1-5
v_gene: TRBV12-3/TRBV12-4
CDR3aa: CASSFGTYNQPQHF
CDR3nt: TGTGCCAGCAGTTTTGGAACATACAATCAGCCCCAGCATTTT

d_gene: -
abundance: -
j_gene: TRBJ1-5
v_gene: TRBV6-2/TRBV6-3
CDR3aa: CASSSKTGTGGSNQPQHF
CDR3nt: TGTGCCAGCAGTTCCAAAACAGGGACCGGTGGGAGCAATCAGCCCCAGCATTTT

d_gene: -
abundance: many
j_gene: TRBJ2-3
v_gene: TRBV7-8
CDR3aa: CASGPSVNTQYF
CDR3nt: TGTGCCAGCGGGCCCTCGGTAAATACGCAGTATTTT

d_gene: -
abundance: many
j_gene: TRBJ1-1
v_gene: TRBV29-1
CDR3aa: CSVVRENTEAFF
CDR3nt: TGCAGCGTTGTCCGGGAGAACACTGAAGCTTTCTTT

d_gene: -
abundance: few
j_gene: TRBJ1-1
v_gene: TRBV6-2/TRBV6-3
CDR3aa: CASSYPGRTEAFF
CDR3nt: TGTGCCAGCAGTTACCCGGGAAGAACTGAAGCTTTCTTT

d_gene: -
abundance: -
j_gene: TRBJ2-3
v_gene: TRBV30
CDR3aa: CAWRRVGGTDTQYF
CDR3nt: TGTGCCTGGAGGAGGGTGGGGGGCACAGATACGCAGTATTTT

d_gene: -
abundance: -
j_gene: TRBJ2-4
v_gene: TRBV2
CDR3aa: CASSLYEKDIQYF
CDR3nt: TGTGCCAGCAGTCTATATGAGAAGGACATTCAGTACTTC